A selection of T cell receptor beta chains follows, all from one sample in a study of cytomegalovirus exposure and HLA in healthy donors. The method was immunoSEQ multiplex PCR; TCRdb's version includes in-frame clones alone and lacks a portion of them. In the table there are about 140,000 clones, more than 55% of which are singletons. Sequencing was done on a sample of PBMCs. These receptors came from a woman aged 60-75 years in good health and CMV-seronegative. Each CDR3 is given with its conserved first and last residue. A D gene is named only where the DNA matches it firmly. Where a row states a size, it is once, few, many or the class of an expanded clone; other rows omit it.

cdr3_length j_call v_call clone_size d_call cdr3_aa cdr3_nt
15 TRBJ2-3 TRBV18 few . CASSPYGVDTDTQYF TGTGCCAGCTCACCATACGGGGTAGACACAGATACGCAGTATTTT
13 TRBJ2-1 TRBV7-3 . . CASSLAQTGEQFF TGTGCCAGCAGCTTAGCGCAGACGGGGGAGCAGTTCTTC
11 TRBJ2-1 TRBV9 . . CASSLYNEQFF TGTGCCAGCAGTCTCTACAATGAGCAGTTCTTC
14 TRBJ1-2 TRBV5-1 . TRBD1 CASSSGGTYDGYTF TGCGCCAGCAGCTCAGGGGGAACTTACGACGGCTACACCTTC
14 TRBJ2-7 TRBV5-6 . TRBD2 CASSFGTSGAEQYF TGTGCCAGCAGCTTCGGGACTAGCGGGGCCGAGCAGTACTTC
15 TRBJ2-2 TRBV6-1 . TRBD2 CASKPSGGYTGELFF TGTGCCAGCAAGCCTAGCGGGGGGTATACCGGGGAGCTGTTTTTT
12 TRBJ2-7 TRBV7-8 . . CASSLVSYEQYF TGTGCCAGCAGCTTAGTCAGCTACGAGCAGTACTTC
13 TRBJ1-1 TRBV6-6 . TRBD1 CASSSRQGREAFF TGTGCCAGCAGCTCCCGACAGGGAAGGGAAGCTTTCTTT
15 TRBJ1-1 TRBV28 . . CASSSLTGSGPEAFF TGTGCCAGCAGTTCCCTGACAGGATCCGGGCCTGAAGCTTTCTTT
16 TRBJ1-5 TRBV7-8 once . CASSLGGPHSNQPQHF TGTGCCAGCAGCTTAGGGGGCCCCCATAGCAATCAGCCCCAGCATTTT
15 TRBJ2-5 TRBV6-1 . TRBD2 CASSGQLAPRETQYF TGTGCCAGCAGTGGACAACTAGCGCCCCGAGAGACCCAGTACTTC
14 TRBJ2-7 TRBV4-1 . . CASSDRPWASEQYF TGCGCCAGCAGCGACCGACCTTGGGCCTCCGAGCAGTACTTC
16 TRBJ2-2 TRBV5-1 . TRBD2 CASSSGLAGGAGELFF TGCGCCAGCAGCTCCGGACTAGCGGGAGGGGCCGGGGAGCTGTTTTTT
13 TRBJ1-2 TRBV6-5 once . CASGQSNNYGYTF TGTGCCAGCGGGCAGAGTAACAACTATGGCTACACCTTC
12 TRBJ2-5 TRBV6-5 . . CASRVAGETQYF TGTGCCAGCAGGGTAGCAGGGGAGACCCAGTACTTC
14 TRBJ2-7 TRBV5-5 few TRBD2 CASSLVGGKGEQYF TGTGCCAGCAGCTTGGTGGGAGGGAAAGGGGAGCAGTACTTC
16 TRBJ1-5 TRBV28 . TRBD1 CASSLFRDRGNQPQHF TGTGCCAGCAGTTTGTTCCGGGACAGGGGCAATCAGCCCCAGCATTTT
16 TRBJ2-1 TRBV6-4 . TRBD2 CASPPKTSSSTNEQFF TGTGCCAGCCCACCAAAGACTAGCAGCTCAACCAATGAGCAGTTCTTC
15 TRBJ2-1 TRBV5-1 . TRBD1 CASSRRQGAYNEQFF TGCGCCAGCAGCCGACGACAGGGTGCCTACAATGAGCAGTTCTTC
16 TRBJ2-3 TRBV7-2 . . CASSLVTRGSTDTQYF TGTGCCAGCAGCTTAGTGACGAGAGGGAGCACAGATACGCAGTATTTT
14 TRBJ2-2 TRBV6-1 . . CASSGQRFTGELFF TGTGCCAGCAGTGGTCAGCGCTTCACCGGGGAGCTGTTTTTT
15 TRBJ1-1 TRBV15 few . CATSRDLLMNTEAFF TGTGCCACCAGCAGAGATCTACTAATGAACACTGAAGCTTTCTTT
18 TRBJ2-6 TRBV19 few . CASRGTERAVSGANVLTF TGTGCCAGTAGGGGTACGGAGCGGGCCGTCTCTGGGGCCAACGTCCTGACTTTC
16 TRBJ2-5 TRBV9 . TRBD2 CASSSGLAGGLETQYF TGTGCCAGCAGCTCGGGACTAGCGGGGGGGCTGGAGACCCAGTACTTC
14 TRBJ1-4 TRBV7-2 . . CATGPGLANEKLFF TGTGCCACCGGCCCCGGGTTGGCTAATGAAAAACTGTTTTTT
14 TRBJ2-7 TRBV19 . . CASSMNRATYEQYF TGTGCCAGTAGTATGAACAGGGCGACCTACGAGCAGTACTTC
16 TRBJ1-5 TRBV19 few TRBD1 CASSPTQGAINQPQHF TGTGCCAGTAGTCCGACACAGGGGGCTATCAATCAGCCCCAGCATTTT
15 TRBJ2-3 TRBV5-1 few . CASSLGDLSTDTQYF TGCGCCAGCAGCTTGGGGGACTTGAGCACAGATACGCAGTATTTT
14 TRBJ2-1 TRBV19 . . CASKEGSSYNEQFF TGTGCCAGTAAGGAGGGGAGCTCCTACAATGAGCAGTTCTTC
14 TRBJ1-1 TRBV2 . . CASSVRGRNTEAFF TGTGCCAGCAGTGTCAGAGGGCGGAACACTGAAGCTTTCTTT
13 TRBJ2-1 TRBV7-2 . . CASSLGQANEQFF TGTGCCAGCAGCTTAGGCCAGGCCAATGAGCAGTTCTTC
14 TRBJ2-1 TRBV10-3 . . CAISGLASNNEQFF TGTGCCATCAGTGGCCTAGCGAGTAACAATGAGCAGTTCTTC
11 TRBJ2-5 TRBV27 . . CASSLGETQYF TGTGCCAGTAGTTTGGGCGAGACCCAGTACTTC
14 TRBJ1-2 TRBV11-2 . . CASSLDTKVNGYTF TGTGCCAGCAGCTTGGATACTAAGGTCAACGGCTACACCTTC